These 3 T cell receptor beta chains share one sample of origin, sequenced in a study of cytomegalovirus exposure and HLA in healthy donors. The PCR ran on 60 Vbeta and 13 Jbeta primers. Repertoires were generated with immunoSEQ multiplex PCR, while TCRdb's copy carries only in-frame clones and drops some. The sample lists approximately 190,000 clones; around four fifths were seen once. The specimen was PBMCs. These receptors all stem from a man aged 40-49 years in good health and CMV-seropositive.

CDR3 nucleotides: TGCGCCAGCAGCTTCGGGACAGGGGGACTCTATGGCTACACCTTC. It specifies CASSFGTGGLYGYTF. The chain links TRBV5-1 to TRBJ1-2; 11 bases align to TRBD1. CDR3 length: 15 amino acids. J gave up 4 bases and V 2 bases, and 4 bases lay outside the gene matches. CDR1 is SGHRS, CDR2 YFSETQ, per germline.

The CDR3 nucleotides read TGTGCCAGCAGCGTAGAGGGACAGGGTACTGAAGCTTTCTTT. As protein: CASSVEGQGTEAFF. This chain connects TRBV9 to TRBJ1-1, with 9 bases fitting TRBD1. The CDR3 contains 14 residues. The germline CDR1 and CDR2 sequences are SGDLS and YYNGEE. Trimming cost V 0 bases and J 5 bases; bases outside gene matches: 2. Variable domain in full (rest from reference TRBV9 and TRBJ1-1): DSGVTQTPKHLITATGQRVTLRCSPRSGDLSVYWYQQSLDQGLQFLIQYYNGEERAKGNILERFSAQQFPDLHSELNLSSLELGDSALYFCASSVEGQGTEAFFGQGTRLTVV.

The rearrangement joins TRBV10-3 to TRBJ2-7; TRBD2 matches at 9 bases. V dropped 4 bases and J dropped 3; count of bases not matched to a gene: 4. Germline loops: CDR1 ENHRY, CDR2 SYGVKD. The CDR3 is made up of 14 amino acids. The CDR3 protein is CAISGLAGNYEQYF. The CDR3 DNA reads TGTGCCATCAGTGGGCTAGCGGGAAACTACGAGCAGTACTTC.